The 16 T cell receptor beta chains in this list originate from one sample, sequenced in a study of cytomegalovirus exposure and HLA in healthy donors (dated by TCRdb to about 2017). Library prep was done by the immunoSEQ multiplex PCR assay. For the multiplex PCR, a mixture combining 60 forward primers for TCR Vbeta segments and 13 reverse primers for TCR Jbeta segments was used. Here the immuneACCESS table is served through TCRdb, limited to in-frame sequences with V and J called. Missing clones are a known gap in these copies; in checked studies unresolved V genes cover under half, and the rest lacks a known reason. The sample table holds about 100,000 clones, of which 78% were seen once. Clones ranked in the top ten supply about 0.69% of the sample. Material: PBMCs. The source of these receptors is a woman in her sixties or seventies in good health and CMV-seronegative.

The V gene is TRBV9, the J gene TRBJ1-2; D is undetermined. Germline values: CDR1 SGDLS, CDR2 YYNGEE. The V and J ends lost 0 bases and 2 bases respectively, with 8 bases between them. CDR3 size: 14 residues. DNA of the CDR3: TGTGCCAGCAGCGTAGCGGGAAACAACTATGGCTACACCTTC. Translated, it gives CASSVAGNNYGYTF.

This chain links TRBV10-3 with TRBJ2-5; tentatively, D is TRBD1 (5 bases). This CDR3 has 13 amino acids. The V gene lost 4 bases and the J gene lost 5 bases, with 11 bases spanning the gap. Germline V gene data show CDR1 as ENHRY and CDR2 as SYGVKD. This CDR3 is CAISAQERETQYF. The CDR3 DNA follows: TGTGCCATCAGTGCACAGGAGAGGGAGACCCAGTACTTC.

The chain uses TRBV5-1 and TRBJ1-1; TRBD1 is a possible D gene (5 bases). The CDR3 is 14 residues long. Trimming left V 3 bases short and J 6 bases short, with 15 bases between. Looked up from germline, CDR1 is SGHRS and CDR2 is YFSETQ. The CDR3 nucleotides are TGCGCCAGCAGCTCGGGGGTTACGCCTCCTGAAGCTTTCTTT. This translates into CASSSGVTPPEAFF.

The V gene is TRBV7-2, the J gene TRBJ1-5; D gene uncertain. The CDR3 runs to 14 residues. Germline lookup yields CDR1 SGHTA and CDR2 FQGNSA. V was trimmed by 2 bases and J by 5 bases, leaving 10 bases between them. CDR3: CASSLSWQDQPQHF. The CDR3 DNA is TGTGCCAGCAGCTTATCTTGGCAAGATCAGCCCCAGCATTTT.

This sequence joins TRBV7-8 and TRBJ2-2; TRBD2 might be the D (5 bases). The CDR3 totals 17 residues. With 5 bases removed from V and 3 bases from J, the gap between germline ends came to 19 bases. The germline gives CDR1 SGHVS, CDR2 FQNEAQ. The chain's CDR3 is CASSPAGPQTYTGELFF. The CDR3 nucleotides read TGTGCCAGCAGCCCTGCGGGCCCTCAGACTTACACCGGGGAGCTGTTTTTT.

In this sample, this clone turned up a few times. This chain joins TRBV6-5 and TRBJ2-2; D is unclear. V shed 0 bases and J shed 5 bases, with 4 bases lying between them. The CDR3 runs to 13 residues. CDR1 is MNHEY and CDR2 is SVGAGI in the germline V gene. CDR3 residues: CASSYSTTGELFF. The CDR3 DNA is TGTGCCAGCAGTTACTCGACTACCGGGGAGCTGTTTTTT.

This chain joins TRBV5-1 and TRBJ2-1, with 8 bases matching TRBD1. CDR1 is SGHRS and CDR2 is YFSETQ in the germline V gene. The CDR3 runs 15 residues. V dropped 0 bases and J dropped 1; count of bases not matched to a gene: 0. In nucleotides, the CDR3 is TGCGCCAGCAGCTTGGGACAGGGGTCCTACAATGAGCAGTTCTTC. Its translation is CASSLGQGSYNEQFF. The full variable domain, its missing parts supplied by reference TRBV5-1 and TRBJ2-1, is KAGVTQTPRYLIKTRGQQVTLSCSPISGHRSVSWYQQTPGQGLQFLFEYFSETQRNKGNFPGRFSGRQFSNSRSEMNVSTLELGDSALYLCASSLGQGSYNEQFFGPGTRLTVL.

This clone was detected only a few times. The chain recombines TRBV27 with TRBJ1-4, with 7 bases lining up with TRBD1. Germline V gene sequence: CDR1 MNHEY, CDR2 SMNVEV (reference sequence). This CDR3 region has 17 residues. Unmatched junction bases numbered 7, after V lost 3 bases and J lost 0 bases. CDR3 residues: CASSFRVRGTTNEKLFF. The CDR3 DNA is TGTGCCAGCAGTTTCCGTGTCAGGGGGACAACTAATGAAAAACTGTTTTTT.

The rearrangement joins TRBV5-1 to TRBJ2-5; D possibly corresponds to TRBD1 (6 bases). The CDR3 runs 14 residues. Germline CDR1 is SGHRS and CDR2 is YFSETQ. V dropped 3 bases and J dropped 2 bases, with 11 bases sitting between them. CDR3 sequence reads: CASSSGTIQETQYF. The CDR3 DNA reads as TGCGCCAGCAGCTCCGGGACAATACAAGAGACCCAGTACTTC.

The chain recombines TRBV5-1 with TRBJ1-2; D may be TRBD1 (6 bases). Germline V gene data show CDR1 as SGHRS and CDR2 as YFSETQ. The CDR3 sequence is 14 residues long. Trimming removed 4 bases from V and 2 bases from J, with 12 bases in between. The CDR3 here is CASSVSRGNYGYTF. The DNA of the CDR3 is TGCGCCAGCAGCGTATCCAGGGGAAACTATGGCTACACCTTC.

The J gene is TRBJ1-5, the V gene TRBV4-1, with no clear D. This CDR3 is built from 14 residues. The V gene's germline CDR1 is MGHRA and CDR2 YSYEKL. V lost 3 bases, J lost 4 bases, and 10 bases lay in between. This CDR3 is CASSQLGINQPQHF. The CDR3 DNA follows: TGCGCCAGCAGCCAGCTAGGAATTAATCAGCCCCAGCATTTT.

The rearrangement uses TRBV7-9 and TRBJ2-7; D gene unclear. CDR1 is SEHNR, CDR2 FQNEAQ, per germline (reference sequence). Trimming removed 0 bases at V and 2 bases at J, with 5 bases between. This CDR3 region has 13 residues. CDR3 in DNA: TGTGCCAGCAGCTTAGCCGGTACCTACGAGCAGTACTTC. Residues: CASSLAGTYEQYF. Together with reference TRBV7-9 and TRBJ2-7, the CDR3 gives the full variable domain: DTGVSQNPRHKITKRGQNVTFRCDPISEHNRLYWYRQTLGQGPEFLTYFQNEAQLEKSRLLSDRFSAERPKGSFSTLEIQRTEQGDSAMYLCASSLAGTYEQYFGPGTRLTVT.

V usage is TRBV5-4 and J usage is TRBJ2-3, with D unresolved. CDR1 is SGHNT and CDR2 is YYREEE in the germline V gene (reference sequence). This CDR3 is 14 amino acids long. Trimming took 0 bases from V and 1 from J, leaving 6 bases between them. Here the CDR3 DNA reads TGTGCCAGCAGCTTGGGAGAAGGCACAGATACGCAGTATTTT. Protein product: CASSLGEGTDTQYF. Drawing the rest from reference TRBV5-4 and TRBJ2-3, the complete variable domain is ETGVTQSPTHLIKTRGQQVTLRCSSQSGHNTVSWYQQALGQGPQFIFQYYREEENGRGNFPPRFSGLQFPNYSSELNVNALELDDSALYLCASSLGEGTDTQYFGPGTRLTVL.

In nucleotides, the CDR3 is TGTGCCAGCAGCTTAAGCGGGGAAGCTTTCTTT. The encoded protein is CASSLSGEAFF. This chain uses TRBV7-9 with TRBJ1-1; D is undetermined. Germline V gene sequence: CDR1 SEHNR, CDR2 FQNEAQ (reference sequence). The length of the CDR3 is 11 residues. V dropped 2 bases and J dropped 8 bases, with 6 bases sitting between them. The variable domain in full, with the rest retrieved from reference TRBV7-9 and TRBJ1-1, is DTGVSQNPRHKITKRGQNVTFRCDPISEHNRLYWYRQTLGQGPEFLTYFQNEAQLEKSRLLSDRFSAERPKGSFSTLEIQRTEQGDSAMYLCASSLSGEAFFGQGTRLTVV.

This clone was seen just once. V gene TRBV5-1 combines with J gene TRBJ1-2; 10 nucleotides line up with TRBD1. The CDR3 extends over 15 amino acids. The J segment lost 4 bases and the V segment lost 3 bases, leaving 6 bases of the junction unmatched. Germline V gene data show CDR1 as SGHRS and CDR2 as YFSETQ. CDR3 sequence reads: CASSSPGQGIYGYTF. CDR3 nucleotides: TGCGCCAGCAGCTCACCGGGACAGGGGATCTATGGCTACACCTTC. Full variable domain (missing parts from reference TRBV5-1 and TRBJ1-2): KAGVTQTPRYLIKTRGQQVTLSCSPISGHRSVSWYQQTPGQGLQFLFEYFSETQRNKGNFPGRFSGRQFSNSRSEMNVSTLELGDSALYLCASSSPGQGIYGYTFGSGTRLTVV.

The chain carries TRBV7-2 and TRBJ2-7, with TRBD2 matching 14 bases. V dropped 5 bases and J dropped 4; count of bases not matched to a gene: 16. Germline V gene data show CDR1 as SGHTA and CDR2 as FQGNSA. There are 19 residues in the CDR3. This chain's CDR3 is CASSPRLAGGPSTPYEQYF. Here the CDR3 DNA reads TGTGCCAGCAGCCCGCGACTAGCGGGAGGGCCTTCGACCCCATACGAGCAGTACTTC.